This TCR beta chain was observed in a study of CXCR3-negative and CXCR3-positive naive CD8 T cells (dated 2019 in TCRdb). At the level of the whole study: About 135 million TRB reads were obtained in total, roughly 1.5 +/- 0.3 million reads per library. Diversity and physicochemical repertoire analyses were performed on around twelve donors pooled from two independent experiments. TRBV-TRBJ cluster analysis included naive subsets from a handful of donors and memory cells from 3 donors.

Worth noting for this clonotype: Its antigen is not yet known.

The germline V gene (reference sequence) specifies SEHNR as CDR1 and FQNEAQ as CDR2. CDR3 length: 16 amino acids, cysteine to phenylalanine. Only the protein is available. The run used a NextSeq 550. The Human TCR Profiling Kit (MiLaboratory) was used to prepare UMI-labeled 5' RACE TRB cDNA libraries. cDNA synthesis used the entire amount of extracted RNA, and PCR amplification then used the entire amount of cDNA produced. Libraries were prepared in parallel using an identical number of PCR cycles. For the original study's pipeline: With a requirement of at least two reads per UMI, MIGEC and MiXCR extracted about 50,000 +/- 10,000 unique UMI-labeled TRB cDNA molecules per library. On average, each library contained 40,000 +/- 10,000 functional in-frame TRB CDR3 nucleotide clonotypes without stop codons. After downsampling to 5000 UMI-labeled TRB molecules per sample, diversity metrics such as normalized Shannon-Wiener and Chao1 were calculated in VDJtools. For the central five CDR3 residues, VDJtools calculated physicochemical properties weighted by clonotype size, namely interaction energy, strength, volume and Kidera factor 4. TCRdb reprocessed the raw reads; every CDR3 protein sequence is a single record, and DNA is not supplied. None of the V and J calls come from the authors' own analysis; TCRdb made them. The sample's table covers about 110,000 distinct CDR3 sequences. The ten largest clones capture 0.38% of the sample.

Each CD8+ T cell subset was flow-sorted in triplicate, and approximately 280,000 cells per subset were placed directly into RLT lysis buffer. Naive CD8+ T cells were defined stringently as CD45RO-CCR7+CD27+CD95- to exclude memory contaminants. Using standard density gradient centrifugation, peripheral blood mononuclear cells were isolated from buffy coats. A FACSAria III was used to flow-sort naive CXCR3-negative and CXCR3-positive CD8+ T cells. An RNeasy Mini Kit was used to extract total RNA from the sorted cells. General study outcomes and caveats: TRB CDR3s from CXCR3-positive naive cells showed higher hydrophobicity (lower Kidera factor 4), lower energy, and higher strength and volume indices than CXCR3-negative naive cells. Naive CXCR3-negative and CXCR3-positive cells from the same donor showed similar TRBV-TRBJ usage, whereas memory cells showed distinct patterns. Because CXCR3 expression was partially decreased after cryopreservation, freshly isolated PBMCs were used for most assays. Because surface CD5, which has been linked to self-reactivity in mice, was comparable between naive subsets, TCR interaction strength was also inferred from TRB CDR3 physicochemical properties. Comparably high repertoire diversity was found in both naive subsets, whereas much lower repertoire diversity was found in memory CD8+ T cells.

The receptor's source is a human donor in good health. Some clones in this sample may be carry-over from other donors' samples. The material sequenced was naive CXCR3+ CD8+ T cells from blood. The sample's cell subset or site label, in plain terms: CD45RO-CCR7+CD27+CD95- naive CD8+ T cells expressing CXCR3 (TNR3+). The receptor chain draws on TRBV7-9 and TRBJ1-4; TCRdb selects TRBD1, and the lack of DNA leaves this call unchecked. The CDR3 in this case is CASSSQEEGALEKLFF.